The rows below give T cell receptor beta chains drawn from one sample of a study of human T cells and chemical hapten exposure. TCRdb called the RACE reads again in MiXCR, with one record for every CDR3 protein. The sample lists some 170,000 distinct CDR3 sequences, 28% seen once, with under 2.5% in the top ten. The sequences come from whole blood, collected in connection with sensitization to the hapten diphenylcyclopropenone (DPC). The receptor source for this set is a woman aged 18-29 years with alopecia areata. Some clones in this sample may be carry-over from other donors' samples. Each CDR3 is given with its conserved first and last residue. Fields, in order: V gene, J gene, D gene, clone size, CDR3 DNA, CDR3 protein. The D gene is left open where the match is weak. Rows may omit the clone size; those that give it use once, few, many or a size class.

v_gene: TRBV5-1
j_gene: TRBJ2-1
d_gene: -
abundance: many
CDR3nt: TGCGCCAGCGGGCTCCCCGGCCGATACAATGAGCAGTTCTTC
CDR3aa: CASGLPGRYNEQFF

v_gene: TRBV2
j_gene: TRBJ2-1
d_gene: -
abundance: few
CDR3nt: TGTGCCAGCAGTAACGCTCGGACAGTCCCCCCCAATGAGCAGTTCTTC
CDR3aa: CASSNARTVPPNEQFF

v_gene: TRBV4-3
j_gene: TRBJ2-7
d_gene: -
abundance: few
CDR3nt: TGCGCCAGCAGCCAAGCGGCGTCAGGGCATTGGGGCGAGCAGTACTTC
CDR3aa: CASSQAASGHWGEQYF

v_gene: TRBV5-1
j_gene: TRBJ1-5
d_gene: -
abundance: -
CDR3nt: TGCGCCAGCAGCGTTCGGGGCGACAGCAATCAGCCCCAGCATTTT
CDR3aa: CASSVRGDSNQPQHF

v_gene: TRBV11-2
j_gene: TRBJ2-1
d_gene: TRBD2
abundance: few
CDR3nt: TGTGCCAGCAGCTTGGCACTAGCGGGAGATCCGTTCTTC
CDR3aa: CASSLALAGDPFF

v_gene: TRBV29-1
j_gene: TRBJ2-1
d_gene: TRBD2
abundance: -
CDR3nt: TGCAGCGGGCTAGCGGGGTACAATGAGCAGTTCTTC
CDR3aa: CSGLAGYNEQFF

v_gene: TRBV7-2
j_gene: TRBJ2-7
d_gene: -
abundance: -
CDR3nt: TGTGCCAGCAGCTTGCAATACCCCCACGAGCAGTACTTC
CDR3aa: CASSLQYPHEQYF

v_gene: TRBV10-3
j_gene: TRBJ2-1
d_gene: -
abundance: few
CDR3nt: TGTGCCATCAGTGTATTTCAGGGTGAGCAGTTCTTC
CDR3aa: CAISVFQGEQFF

v_gene: TRBV21-1
j_gene: TRBJ2-1
d_gene: -
abundance: many
CDR3nt: TGTGCCAGCAGCAAAAACGGGGGCTCCTACAATGAGCAGTTCTTC
CDR3aa: CASSKNGGSYNEQFF

v_gene: TRBV5-1
j_gene: TRBJ2-1
d_gene: TRBD2
abundance: -
CDR3nt: TGCGCCAGCAGCTTTGCAGCGGGGGGCCTTAATGAGCAGTTCTTC
CDR3aa: CASSFAAGGLNEQFF

v_gene: TRBV6-5
j_gene: TRBJ1-5
d_gene: -
abundance: -
CDR3nt: TGTGCCAGCAGCCGAGACAGCATCAATCAGCCCCAGCATTTT
CDR3aa: CASSRDSINQPQHF

v_gene: TRBV28
j_gene: TRBJ2-7
d_gene: -
abundance: many
CDR3nt: TGTGCCAGCAGTACAGGGACCTACGAGCAGTACTTC
CDR3aa: CASSTGTYEQYF

v_gene: TRBV9
j_gene: TRBJ2-3
d_gene: -
abundance: -
CDR3nt: TGTGCCAGCAGCCCATGGGACGGAGATACGCAGTATTTT
CDR3aa: CASSPWDGDTQYF

v_gene: TRBV7-2
j_gene: TRBJ2-7
d_gene: TRBD1
abundance: -
CDR3nt: TGTGTCAGCAGCACTGACAGGGCCTACGAGCAGTACTTC
CDR3aa: CVSSTDRAYEQYF

v_gene: TRBV15
j_gene: TRBJ2-1
d_gene: TRBD2
abundance: -
CDR3nt: TGTGCCACCAGCAGTAGCGGGGGGGCTCTATCCTACAATGAGCAGTTCTTC
CDR3aa: CATSSSGGALSYNEQFF

v_gene: TRBV12-3/TRBV12-4
j_gene: TRBJ1-3
d_gene: -
abundance: -
CDR3nt: TGTGCCAGCAGCTATGGAAACACCATATATTTT
CDR3aa: CASSYGNTIYF

v_gene: TRBV4-3
j_gene: TRBJ2-2
d_gene: TRBD2
abundance: few
CDR3nt: TGCGCCAGCAGCCAGCGGGAGTGGGGCACCGGGGAGCTGTTTTTT
CDR3aa: CASSQREWGTGELFF

v_gene: TRBV4-1
j_gene: TRBJ2-1
d_gene: -
abundance: -
CDR3nt: TGCGCCAGCAGCCAAGATCTTAGAGGGTTAAGCAATGAGCAGTTCTTC
CDR3aa: CASSQDLRGLSNEQFF

v_gene: TRBV6-5
j_gene: TRBJ2-1
d_gene: TRBD2
abundance: few
CDR3nt: TGTGCCAGCAGTTGGGGACTAGCGGGAGGAGAGCAGTTCTTC
CDR3aa: CASSWGLAGGEQFF

v_gene: TRBV5-1
j_gene: TRBJ1-1
d_gene: -
abundance: few
CDR3nt: TGCGCCAGCAGCTTGGTGACAGACACTGAAGCTTTCTTT
CDR3aa: CASSLVTDTEAFF

v_gene: TRBV6-2/TRBV6-3
j_gene: TRBJ1-1
d_gene: -
abundance: -
CDR3nt: TGTGCCAGCACCGACAGGACCGCTGAAGCTTTCTTT
CDR3aa: CASTDRTAEAFF

v_gene: TRBV4-2
j_gene: TRBJ2-7
d_gene: -
abundance: -
CDR3nt: TGTGCCAGCAGCCAAAAGACAGAACACGAGCAGTACTTC
CDR3aa: CASSQKTEHEQYF